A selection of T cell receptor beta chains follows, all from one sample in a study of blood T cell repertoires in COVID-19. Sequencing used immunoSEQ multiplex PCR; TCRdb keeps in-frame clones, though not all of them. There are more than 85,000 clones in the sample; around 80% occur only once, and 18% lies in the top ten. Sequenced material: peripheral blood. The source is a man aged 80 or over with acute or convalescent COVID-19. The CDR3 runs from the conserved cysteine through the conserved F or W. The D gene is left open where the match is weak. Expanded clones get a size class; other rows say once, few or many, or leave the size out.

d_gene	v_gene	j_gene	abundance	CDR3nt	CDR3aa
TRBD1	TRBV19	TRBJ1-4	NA	TGTGCCAGTAGTCCCCGGGAGGGGGCGCGTGAAAAACTGTTTTTT	CASSPREGAREKLFF
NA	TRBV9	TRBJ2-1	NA	TGTGCCAGCAGCCCTGGAGGTCGGACCTACAATGAGCAGTTCTTC	CASSPGGRTYNEQFF
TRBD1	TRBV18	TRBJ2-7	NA	TGTGCCAGCTCACCGGACCCGGGACAGAGATACGAGCAGTACTTC	CASSPDPGQRYEQYF
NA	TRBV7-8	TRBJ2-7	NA	TGTGCCAGCACCGCTATAAAGGGGAGGTACGAGCAGTACTTC	CASTAIKGRYEQYF
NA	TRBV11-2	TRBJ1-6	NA	TGTGCCAGCAGCTTAGTCGGGTATTCACCCCTCCACTTT	CASSLVGYSPLHF
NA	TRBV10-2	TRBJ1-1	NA	TGCGCCAGCAGTGAGGAAAGGGGAGCTTTCTTT	CASSEERGAFF
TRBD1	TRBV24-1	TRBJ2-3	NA	TGTGCCACAGCCGGGACAGGGGTGGGGATCACAGATACGCAGTATTTT	CATAGTGVGITDTQYF
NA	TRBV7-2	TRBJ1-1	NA	TGTGCCAGCAGCTTAGGGGCTTTGAACACTGAAGCTTTCTTT	CASSLGALNTEAFF
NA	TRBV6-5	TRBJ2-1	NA	TGTGCCAGCAGCCGGGTAGGCTCCTACAATGAGCAGTTCTTC	CASSRVGSYNEQFF
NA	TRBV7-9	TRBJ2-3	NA	TGTGCCAGCAGCCGCCGAATACAGAGTGGCACAGATACGCAGTATTTT	CASSRRIQSGTDTQYF
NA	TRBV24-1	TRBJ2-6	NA	TGTGCCACTGCCCAGCGCTCTGGGGCCAACGTCCTGACTTTC	CATAQRSGANVLTF
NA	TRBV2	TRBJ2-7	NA	TGTGCCAGCAGGCCCCCGGACACTCCCTACGAGCAGTACTTC	CASRPPDTPYEQYF
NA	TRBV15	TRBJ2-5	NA	TGTGCCACCAATGGACAGAACCAAGAGACCCAGTACTTC	CATNGQNQETQYF
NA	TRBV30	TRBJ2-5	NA	TGTGCCTGGCAGGGGGGAGGAGAGACCCAGTACTTC	CAWQGGGETQYF
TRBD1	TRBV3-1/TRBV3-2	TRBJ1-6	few	TGTGCCAGCAGCCAAGATGTGGACAGGGGGCCCTATAATTCACCCCTCCACTTT	CASSQDVDRGPYNSPLHF
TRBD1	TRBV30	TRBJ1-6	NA	TGTGCCTGGAGTCCTAGCGGACAGGGGCTAACATCACCCCTCCACTTT	CAWSPSGQGLTSPLHF
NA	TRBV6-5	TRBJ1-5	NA	TGTGCCAGCAGTTACAGGGGCGAGCCCCAGCATTTT	CASSYRGEPQHF
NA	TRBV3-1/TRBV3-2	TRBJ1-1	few	TGTGCCAGCTCTCAGACAGTGAACACTGAAGCTTTCTTT	CASSQTVNTEAFF
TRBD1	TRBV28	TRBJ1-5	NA	TGTGCCAGCAGTCCCCCCGGACAGGGCAATCAGCCCCAGCATTTT	CASSPPGQGNQPQHF
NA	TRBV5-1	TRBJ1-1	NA	TGCGCCAGCAGCCGTCAGGGTACTGAAGCTTTCTTT	CASSRQGTEAFF